This entry features one T cell receptor beta chain sequence. As yet, its antigen is unknown. The sample originates from a study of post-analysis software for immune sequencing data. Whole-study results and caveats: Roughly five TRBV segments appeared more often in patients than in controls, and TRBV5-6, TRBV5-1 and TRBV20-1 were among these.

V gave up 1 base and J gave up 3 bases, with 15 bases separating them. The CDR3 is made up of 17 amino acids. Germline-derived CDR1 and CDR2 are SGHTA and FQGNSA. Tagging with unique molecular identifiers was a feature of the TCR beta cDNA libraries. TCRdb itself ran the PCR reads through MiXCR, one entry per CDR3 protein. The sample contains about 430,000 distinct CDR3 sequences, roughly 38% of which appear only once. The sample taken for sequencing was blood. V and J are TRBV7-2 and TRBJ2-2; D is unresolved. The source is a girl aged 2-10 years with multiple sclerosis. CDR3: CASSLDALRTHTGELFF. CDR3 nucleotide sequence: TGTGCCAGCAGCTTAGATGCTCTAAGGACCCACACCGGGGAGCTGTTTTTT.